The rows below give T cell receptor beta chains drawn from one sample of a study of graft-versus-host responses after intestinal transplantation. Antigens of these TCRs are unknown. Some clones are missing from TCRdb's copy, which holds only in-frame ones; the method was immunoSEQ multiplex PCR. Of approximately 94,000 clones listed, roughly 87% are singletons. The source was unstimulated CD4+ T cells sorted from spleen or lymph node cells, collected before transplant. The origin of the receptors is a human donor who was the organ donor for an intestinal transplant. CDR3s include the opening cysteine and the closing phenylalanine or tryptophan. The D gene is left open where the match is weak. Rows give clone size only sometimes, using once, few, many, or a class for an expanded clone.

CDR3 protein: CASSLVGETQYF; CDR3 DNA: TGTGCCAGCAGCTTGGTGGGGGAGACCCAGTACTTC; J gene: TRBJ2-5; V gene: TRBV11-2; clone size: few; D gene: NA
CDR3 protein: CASKTEVSPLHF; CDR3 DNA: TGTGCCAGTAAGACGGAGGTTTCACCCCTCCACTTT; J gene: TRBJ1-6; V gene: TRBV19; clone size: NA; D gene: NA
CDR3 protein: CASRQGENTEAFF; CDR3 DNA: TGTGCCAGCAGACAGGGGGAGAACACTGAAGCTTTCTTT; J gene: TRBJ1-1; V gene: TRBV6-5; clone size: NA; D gene: TRBD1
CDR3 protein: CASSTGREADTQYF; CDR3 DNA: TGTGCCAGCTCGACGGGGCGGGAGGCAGATACGCAGTATTTT; J gene: TRBJ2-3; V gene: TRBV18; clone size: NA; D gene: TRBD2
CDR3 protein: CAWTLAGGRFLSEQYF; CDR3 DNA: TGTGCCTGGACCCTAGCGGGGGGGCGCTTTCTCAGCGAGCAGTACTTC; J gene: TRBJ2-7; V gene: TRBV30; clone size: NA; D gene: TRBD2
CDR3 protein: CASSEIGGVSGNTIYF; CDR3 DNA: TGTGCCAGCAGCGAAATAGGCGGTGTCTCTGGAAACACCATATATTTT; J gene: TRBJ1-3; V gene: TRBV9; clone size: NA; D gene: NA
CDR3 protein: CASSLVRDSGYGYTF; CDR3 DNA: TGTGCCAGCAGTTTAGTTAGGGACAGCGGCTATGGCTACACCTTC; J gene: TRBJ1-2; V gene: TRBV28; clone size: NA; D gene: TRBD1
CDR3 protein: CASSSGAMNTEAFF; CDR3 DNA: TGTGCCAGCAGCTCCGGGGCGATGAACACTGAAGCTTTCTTT; J gene: TRBJ1-1; V gene: TRBV7-3; clone size: NA; D gene: NA
CDR3 protein: CAWTLMETQYF; CDR3 DNA: TGTGCCTGGACCTTGATGGAGACCCAGTACTTC; J gene: TRBJ2-5; V gene: TRBV30; clone size: NA; D gene: NA
CDR3 protein: CASRNTYNSPLHF; CDR3 DNA: TGTGCCAGCAGAAACACCTATAATTCACCCCTCCACTTT; J gene: TRBJ1-6; V gene: TRBV25-1; clone size: NA; D gene: NA
CDR3 protein: CASSLGGGRNTGELFF; CDR3 DNA: TGTGCCAGCAGCTTAGGTGGGGGCCGCAACACCGGGGAGCTGTTTTTT; J gene: TRBJ2-2; V gene: TRBV11-2; clone size: NA; D gene: NA
CDR3 protein: CASSPPRGANTEAFF; CDR3 DNA: TGCGCCAGCAGTCCCCCAAGGGGGGCGAACACTGAAGCTTTCTTT; J gene: TRBJ1-1; V gene: TRBV5-1; clone size: once; D gene: NA
CDR3 protein: CASSIYWRGSAGELFF; CDR3 DNA: TGTGCCAGTAGTATCTATTGGCGGGGATCGGCCGGGGAGCTGTTTTTT; J gene: TRBJ2-2; V gene: TRBV19; clone size: NA; D gene: NA
CDR3 protein: CASSPDLAQETQYF; CDR3 DNA: TGTGCCAGCAGCCCGGACCTGGCACAAGAGACCCAGTACTTC; J gene: TRBJ2-5; V gene: TRBV13; clone size: NA; D gene: NA
CDR3 protein: CASRQTGTRGEQYF; CDR3 DNA: TGTGCCAGCAGACAAACCGGGACTAGGGGCGAGCAGTACTTC; J gene: TRBJ2-7; V gene: TRBV7-9; clone size: NA; D gene: TRBD2
CDR3 protein: CASSHTDRASGNTIYF; CDR3 DNA: TGTGCCAGCAGCCACACTGACAGGGCCTCTGGAAACACCATATATTTT; J gene: TRBJ1-3; V gene: TRBV9; clone size: NA; D gene: TRBD1
CDR3 protein: CASSLDRGNYGYTF; CDR3 DNA: TGTGCCAGCAGCTTAGACCGGGGTAACTATGGCTACACCTTC; J gene: TRBJ1-2; V gene: TRBV7-9; clone size: NA; D gene: NA
CDR3 protein: CASSVAGGGSPLHF; CDR3 DNA: TGTGCCAGCAGCGTCGCAGGGGGCGGTTCACCCCTCCACTTT; J gene: TRBJ1-6; V gene: TRBV9; clone size: once; D gene: TRBD1
CDR3 protein: CASSLLGPEAFF; CDR3 DNA: TGTGCCAGCAGCTTACTCGGACCTGAAGCTTTCTTT; J gene: TRBJ1-1; V gene: TRBV7-9; clone size: NA; D gene: NA
CDR3 protein: CASSIDRTGISPLHF; CDR3 DNA: TGTGCCAGTAGTATAGATCGAACAGGGATTTCACCCCTCCACTTT; J gene: TRBJ1-6; V gene: TRBV19; clone size: NA; D gene: NA
CDR3 protein: CASSSQVGRSYEQYF; CDR3 DNA: TGTGCCAGCAGCTCGCAGGTGGGCAGATCCTACGAGCAGTACTTC; J gene: TRBJ2-7; V gene: TRBV7-6; clone size: NA; D gene: NA
CDR3 protein: CASSPGTFQETQYF; CDR3 DNA: TGTGCCAGCAGCCCCGGGACTTTCCAAGAGACCCAGTACTTC; J gene: TRBJ2-5; V gene: TRBV7-9; clone size: NA; D gene: NA
CDR3 protein: CASSYTGEGRLRELFF; CDR3 DNA: TGTGCCAGCAGTTACACGGGGGAGGGGCGCCTCCGGGAGCTGTTTTTT; J gene: TRBJ2-2; V gene: TRBV28; clone size: NA; D gene: TRBD2
CDR3 protein: CASSWTQPRANVLTF; CDR3 DNA: TGTGCCAGCAGCTGGACCCAGCCCAGGGCCAACGTCCTGACTTTC; J gene: TRBJ2-6; V gene: TRBV7-2; clone size: NA; D gene: NA
CDR3 protein: CASSYSSGVSYNEQFF; CDR3 DNA: TGTGCCAGCAGTTACTCATCCGGGGTCTCCTACAATGAGCAGTTCTTC; J gene: TRBJ2-1; V gene: TRBV6-6; clone size: NA; D gene: NA
CDR3 protein: CASSAWTGTQETQYF; CDR3 DNA: TGTGCCAGCAGTGCGTGGACAGGAACCCAAGAGACCCAGTACTTC; J gene: TRBJ2-5; V gene: TRBV25-1; clone size: NA; D gene: TRBD1
CDR3 protein: CASSFHDPDTQYF; CDR3 DNA: TGTGCCAGCAGCTTCCACGACCCGGATACGCAGTATTTT; J gene: TRBJ2-3; V gene: TRBV7-2; clone size: NA; D gene: NA
CDR3 protein: CASRPARISTLQAQHF; CDR3 DNA: TGTGCCAGCAGACCTGCGCGGATTAGCACCCTCCAGGCCCAGCATTTT; J gene: TRBJ1-5; V gene: TRBV28; clone size: NA; D gene: NA
CDR3 protein: CASTGQSYTEAFF; CDR3 DNA: TGTGCCAGCACAGGACAGTCCTACACTGAAGCTTTCTTT; J gene: TRBJ1-1; V gene: TRBV2; clone size: NA; D gene: NA
CDR3 protein: CASSLALRGLGYTF; CDR3 DNA: TGTGCCAGCAGTTTAGCCCTCAGGGGGCTAGGCTACACCTTC; J gene: TRBJ1-2; V gene: TRBV28; clone size: NA; D gene: TRBD1
CDR3 protein: CASSLLGRFYQAFF; CDR3 DNA: TGTGCCAGCAGCCTCCTCGGACGATTCTATCAAGCTTTCTTT; J gene: TRBJ1-1; V gene: TRBV7-8; clone size: NA; D gene: NA
CDR3 protein: CASSPNEGRTQYF; CDR3 DNA: TGTGCCAGCAGCCCCAATGAAGGGAGGACCCAGTACTTC; J gene: TRBJ2-5; V gene: TRBV7-3; clone size: once; D gene: NA
CDR3 protein: CASSPFLGTEAFF; CDR3 DNA: TGTGCCAGCAGCCCGTTCTTAGGCACTGAAGCTTTCTTT; J gene: TRBJ1-1; V gene: TRBV9; clone size: few; D gene: NA
CDR3 protein: CASSSQGSNSPLHF; CDR3 DNA: TGTGCCAGTAGTTCCCAGGGGTCCAATTCACCCCTCCACTTT; J gene: TRBJ1-6; V gene: TRBV19; clone size: few; D gene: NA
CDR3 protein: CASSRSGGSYNEQFF; CDR3 DNA: TGTGCCAGCAGCCGGAGCGGGGGGTCCTACAATGAGCAGTTCTTC; J gene: TRBJ2-1; V gene: TRBV28; clone size: NA; D gene: TRBD2